This is a list of T cell receptor beta chains from one sample in a study of blood T cell repertoires in COVID-19. Measured with immunoSEQ multiplex PCR; TCRdb has only the in-frame clones, and not every one. This table holds 200,000 to 250,000 clones, around 80% found once. Sample: peripheral blood. All receptors come from a young man with active or convalescent COVID-19. Both conserved end residues are part of each CDR3. A D gene is named only where the DNA matches it firmly. Where a row states a size, it is once, few, many or the class of an expanded clone; other rows omit it.

>TRBD2|.|TRBV27|TRBJ2-2
TGTGCCAACCCAGCGGGAGTAGCCGGGGAGCTGTTTTTT
CANPAGVAGELFF
>TRBD2|.|TRBV11-2|TRBJ2-5
TGTGCCAGCAGCTCTCGGACTAGCGGGAAAGGGGAGACCCAGTACTTC
CASSSRTSGKGETQYF
>.|.|TRBV6-1|TRBJ2-1
TGTGCCAGCAGTGAATATTGGAGGGACTCCTACAATGAGCAGTTCTTC
CASSEYWRDSYNEQFF
>.|.|TRBV5-1|TRBJ2-2
TGCGCCAGCAGCCCCCGGGGAGCCGTCACCGGGGAGCTGTTTTTT
CASSPRGAVTGELFF
>.|once|TRBV4-1|TRBJ1-6
TGCGCCAGCAGCCTATCCGGGACACAGAATTCACCCCTCCACTTT
CASSLSGTQNSPLHF
>TRBD2|once|TRBV4-1|TRBJ2-1
TGCGCCAGCAGCCAACCGACTAGCGCCATGCAGTTCTTC
CASSQPTSAMQFF
>.|.|TRBV7-2|TRBJ1-6
TGTGCCAGCAGCTTAGGAGGACAGACCAATTCACCCCTCCACTTT
CASSLGGQTNSPLHF
>TRBD1|few|TRBV7-2|TRBJ1-4
TGTGCCAGCAGTAAAGACAGGGCAACTAATGAAAAACTGTTTTTT
CASSKDRATNEKLFF
>.|.|TRBV7-9|TRBJ2-1
TGTGCCAGCAGCTTTTTTGCAAGGGGGTCGGATGAGCAGTTCTTC
CASSFFARGSDEQFF
>TRBD1|.|TRBV4-1|TRBJ2-1
TGCGCCAGCAGCCAAGACTTGCACAGGGGAATCAATGAGCAGTTCTTC
CASSQDLHRGINEQFF
>.|few|TRBV28|TRBJ1-5
TGTGCCAGCAGTTTCGGGGATGTTGGCAATCAGCCCCAGCATTTT
CASSFGDVGNQPQHF
>.|.|TRBV6-2/TRBV6-3|TRBJ2-3
TGTGCCAGCAGTTACTCCGTACAGGCCACAGATACGCAGTATTTT
CASSYSVQATDTQYF
>TRBD2|.|TRBV24-1|TRBJ2-1
TGTGCCACCAGTGATTTTGGGTCTAGCGGGAGGGCCTTTGAGCAGTTCTTC
CATSDFGSSGRAFEQFF
>TRBD1|.|TRBV23-1|TRBJ1-1
TGCGCCAGCAAGGGGGCGACTGAAGCTTTCTTT
CASKGATEAFF
>.|.|TRBV5-4|TRBJ2-7
TGTGCCAGCAGCCCCAGGGTGGCGGGGATCTACGAGCAGTACTTC
CASSPRVAGIYEQYF
>TRBD1|.|TRBV28|TRBJ1-5
TGTGCCAGCAGTTTACCCCCCCACAGGGGTTATAGCAATCAGCCCCAGCATTTT
CASSLPPHRGYSNQPQHF
>TRBD1|.|TRBV18|TRBJ1-6
TGTGCCAGCTCACCGGGACAGGCTAATTCACCCCTCCACTTT
CASSPGQANSPLHF
>.|few|TRBV11-3|TRBJ2-2
TGTGCCAGCAGTTGGACAGCGAACACCGGGGAGCTGTTTTTT
CASSWTANTGELFF
>.|.|TRBV19|TRBJ2-7
TGTGCCAGTAGTATAGTGGCAGGAGGTAACGAGCAGTACTTC
CASSIVAGGNEQYF
>.|.|TRBV12-3/TRBV12-4|TRBJ2-7
TGTGCCAGCAGCCCCGGGTCCTACGAGCAGTACTTC
CASSPGSYEQYF
>.|.|TRBV4-3|TRBJ2-3
TGCGCCAGCAGCCAAGGAGGCGTTGCGGCAGATACGCAGTATTTT
CASSQGGVAADTQYF
>.|.|TRBV18|TRBJ1-2
TGTGCCAGCTCAATCACCGGGTCGTCTAACTATGGCTACACCTTC
CASSITGSSNYGYTF
>.|.|TRBV7-2|TRBJ2-1
TGTGCCAGCAGCCCCGATGGGCGCTCCTACAATGAGCAGTTCTTC
CASSPDGRSYNEQFF
>.|.|TRBV3-1/TRBV3-2|TRBJ2-7
TGTGCCAGCAGCCAAGCCCCGCAGGGCCGGCACGAGCAGTACTTC
CASSQAPQGRHEQYF
>TRBD2|.|TRBV5-4|TRBJ2-5
TGTGCCAGCAGCTTGGCCGGGCGGGGGGCCAACCAAGAGACCCAGTACTTC
CASSLAGRGANQETQYF
>.|.|TRBV28|TRBJ1-6
TGTGCCAGCAGTCCCCTAGACAGATTAGTCTCCTATAATTCACCCCTCCACTTT
CASSPLDRLVSYNSPLHF
>.|.|TRBV20-1|TRBJ1-1
TGCAGTGCCAGTGAAAGGAACAGGGCTCGTGGGACTGAAGCTTTCTTT
CSASERNRARGTEAFF
>.|.|TRBV7-9|TRBJ1-1
TGTGCCAGCAGCTTCAGGGGAGATGAAGCTTTCTTT
CASSFRGDEAFF
>.|once|TRBV2|TRBJ2-7
TGTGCCAGCAGCTTCCCCGGGACTGAGCACTACGAGCAGTACTTC
CASSFPGTEHYEQYF
>TRBD1|few|TRBV2|TRBJ2-7
TGTGCCAGCAGAGCGGGACAGGGTCTACCGGAGCAGTACTTC
CASRAGQGLPEQYF
>.|.|TRBV19|TRBJ1-5
TGTGCCAGTAGACCGCGGGGGAAAAGTCAGCCCCAGCATTTT
CASRPRGKSQPQHF
>.|.|TRBV12-3/TRBV12-4|TRBJ1-3
TGTGCCAGCACCCCCAGTGGAAACACCATATATTTT
CASTPSGNTIYF
>.|.|TRBV21-1|TRBJ2-3
TGTGCCAGCAACGGGACACCGAGCACAGATACGCAGTATTTT
CASNGTPSTDTQYF
>.|few|TRBV4-1|TRBJ1-6
TGCCCCCCCCGCCCCCTGGGGGGCTCCTATAATTCACCCCTCCACTTT
CPPRPLGGSYNSPLHF
>TRBD1|.|TRBV5-1|TRBJ2-3
TGCGCCAGCAGCTTGGATGGACAGGGGCCAGATACGCAGTATTTT
CASSLDGQGPDTQYF
>TRBD1|.|TRBV4-1|TRBJ2-7
TGCGCCAGCAGCCAAGAACCCTCGGGACAGAAAATCTACGAGCAGTACTTC
CASSQEPSGQKIYEQYF
>TRBD2|.|TRBV6-5|TRBJ2-1
TGTGCCAGCAGTTACGGTAGCGGGAGAGCGAATGAGCAGTTCTTC
CASSYGSGRANEQFF
>TRBD1|.|TRBV9|TRBJ1-5
TGTGCCAGCAGCGGACAGGGAGGTCCCCAGCATTTT
CASSGQGGPQHF
>TRBD1|.|TRBV3-1/TRBV3-2|TRBJ2-3
TGTGCCAGCAGCCCCTCCGGACAGGGGACAGATACGCAGTATTTT
CASSPSGQGTDTQYF
>.|.|TRBV7-2|TRBJ2-7
TGTGCCAGCAGCTTCAGGGGAAGGGCCTACGAGCAGTACTTC
CASSFRGRAYEQYF
>.|.|TRBV6-1|TRBJ1-2
TGTGCCAGCAGTCACCAGGGTGTAGGAGAAGGTGGCTACACCTTC
CASSHQGVGEGGYTF
>.|.|TRBV19|TRBJ2-5
TGTGCCAGTAGCAAACGGGCAGGGCGGGAGACCCAGTACTTC
CASSKRAGRETQYF
>TRBD1|.|TRBV6-6|TRBJ1-2
TGTGCCAGCATGGTACAGGGGGTCTATGGCTACACCTTC
CASMVQGVYGYTF
>TRBD1|.|TRBV6-1|TRBJ1-5
TGTGCCAGCAGTGAGACAGGGGGAAATCAGCCCCAGCATTTT
CASSETGGNQPQHF
>.|.|TRBV25-1|TRBJ1-1
TGTGCCAGCAGTGTAGGGAGTGGAACTGAAGCTTTCTTT
CASSVGSGTEAFF
>.|.|TRBV19|TRBJ1-1
TGTGCCCGTGGGGGGGAGGCGGGGGCCGGAAACACTGAAGCTTTCTTT
CARGGEAGAGNTEAFF
>TRBD1|.|TRBV7-9|TRBJ1-1
TGTGCCAGCAACGGTCCAGGGGGGACTGAAGCTTTCTTT
CASNGPGGTEAFF
>.|once|TRBV13|TRBJ1-2
TGTGCCAGCAGCTTGCTCTCGGGGGTTCAAGGCTACACCTTC
CASSLLSGVQGYTF
>.|.|TRBV4-3|TRBJ2-2
TGCGCCAGCAGCCAAGATCTCCCCGGCGGGGAGCTGTTTTTT
CASSQDLPGGELFF
>.|.|TRBV6-1|TRBJ2-1
TGTGCCAGCAGTGAAAGTCTCAGGGATAATGCCAATGAGCAGTTCTTC
CASSESLRDNANEQFF
>TRBD2|.|TRBV5-1|TRBJ2-1
TGCGCCAGCTTGGGAGTAGCGGGAAGCAATGAGCAGTTCTTC
CASLGVAGSNEQFF
>.|.|TRBV6-5|TRBJ1-5
TGTGCCAGCACCCACGGTGGGCCTGCGCCCCAGCATTTT
CASTHGGPAPQHF
>TRBD1|once|TRBV28|TRBJ1-5
TGTGCCAGCGCAAACTCAAACAGGGGTTCGGATCAGCCCCAGCATTTT
CASANSNRGSDQPQHF